This T cell receptor (beta chain) was recorded in a study of blood T cell repertoires in COVID-19 (dated by TCRdb to the early 2020s). Notes on the research overall: Samples from collaborators originated in the United States, Italy and Spain and spanned both the acute and convalescent phases of COVID-19. Where available, HLA class I and class II types were taken from metadata supplied by the sample provider and were not determined by assay-based typing. The samples were drawn from two sources: the first 160 participants of the ongoing ImmuneRACE study, and 1,000 to 1,500 subjects contributed by 6 global collaborators. The material from the prospective study consisted of cDNA or gDNA derived from T cells, B-cell-depleted T cells, or PBMCs. A de-identified subject ID, COVID-19 status, age in years and sex were almost always included in the sample metadata. A freely available public database, intended as a resource for researchers studying the immune response to SARS-CoV-2, is where the repertoires were released. The dataset comprised deeply sampled blood TCRbeta repertoires from subjects exposed to, actively infected with, or recovered from COVID-19. General findings and caveats noted by the study authors: The amount of clinical and demographic metadata varied by source and participant and was provided uncurated.

The collaborating institutions used their own protocols to collect whole blood in K2EDTA tubes. For TCRbeta analysis, collaborators shipped samples as frozen whole blood, isolated PBMCs, or DNA extracted from either of those sample types. For this chain, trimming is 2 bases at the V end and 3 bases at the J end, and the number of junction bases without a gene match is 5. The CDR3, cysteine through phenylalanine, is 15 amino acids long. CDR3 DNA is the only sequence kept; it has 45 bases, read in frame from the first base. Based on the germline V gene, the CDR1 and CDR2 sequences are WSHSY and SAAADI. The immunoSEQ Assay, a bias-controlled multiplex PCR, was used to amplify TCRbeta CDR3 regions from genomic DNA. The original pipeline was this. Nucleated cell counts per sample were estimated from amplification of reference gene primers within the assay. To quantify the absolute abundance of each unique TCRbeta CDR3 rearrangement, sequence reads were collapsed and filtered. For each sample, productive Simpson clonality was calculated as the square root of Simpson's diversity index over productive rearrangements. In TCRdb, the immuneACCESS table is reduced to in-frame sequences with V and J assigned. These tables do not hold every clone; where another copy was compared, an unresolved V gene accounts for under half, and the others remain unexplained. V, J and clone size reflect that table, while D and trimming were determined from the DNA. Present in this sample are 30,000 to 40,000 clones, approximately 85% of which were seen just once. The ten largest clonotypes hold approximately 9.9% of the sample.

With respect to this clone: No antigen is known for it. Base-call qualities are not available, and no considerably larger clone is one nucleotide away.

The chain links TRBV10-2 with TRBJ2-7; 9 junctional bases match TRBD2. Sample: peripheral blood. This TCR came from a human donor in a cohort sampled during active COVID-19. The CDR3: CASSERASGIYEQYF. In nucleotides, the sequence is TGCGCCAGCAGTGAGAGGGCTAGCGGGATCTACGAGCAGTACTTC.